This TCR beta chain was identified during a study of blood T cell repertoires in COVID-19. The length of the CDR3 is 19 residues. Looked up from germline, CDR1 is SGHTA and CDR2 is FQGTGA. V lost 5 bases and J lost 0; bases outside the gene matches: 15. In the original workflow: Estimation of nucleated cell counts was performed using reference gene primer amplification. The data were produced by immunoSEQ multiplex PCR, yet TCRdb's version contains in-frame clones alone and is incomplete. The V and J calls and clone size are taken from that table; D and trimming were inferred from the DNA. The repertoire holds some 490,000 clones, 70% to 90% seen once, with about 3.2% in the top ten.

Specimen: peripheral blood. This sequence was found in a human donor in a cohort sampled during active COVID-19. This rearrangement joins TRBV7-3 to TRBJ2-4; 8 nucleotides agree with TRBD1. The CDR3 nucleotides read TGTGCCAGCAGCCGAGAGGGACAGGTAGGGGGTAGAGCCAAAAACATTCAGTACTTC. It codes for CASSREGQVGGRAKNIQYF.